The TCR beta chain described here comes from a study of blood T cell repertoires in COVID-19. For the study at large: Nucleic acid was either cDNA or gDNA, and it came from T cells, B-cell-depleted T cells, or PBMCs.

Sequencing used immunoSEQ multiplex PCR; TCRdb keeps in-frame clones, though not all of them. The table lists 55,000 to 85,000 clones, around nine tenths of them singletons. Sequenced material: peripheral blood. The clonotype was recovered from a woman aged 18-29 years with acute or convalescent COVID-19.

The CDR3 loop reads CASRVQVMNTEAFF. The CDR3 DNA is TGTGCCAGCAGAGTCCAGGTTATGAACACTGAAGCTTTCTTT. The rearrangement uses TRBV28 and TRBJ1-1, with D unclear. The V end was cut by 6 bases, the J end by 0 bases, with 11 bases between. The germline CDR1 and CDR2 sequences are MDHEN and SYDVKM. The CDR3 consists of 14 residues.